This entry is about one T cell receptor beta chain. What it recognizes is unknown. The ends lost 3 bases at V and 7 bases at J; junction bases unmatched: 1. Germline CDR1 and CDR2: SGHTA and FQGNSA. The CDR3 extends over 14 amino acids. This record comes from a study of CD8+ T cells in alopecia areata. Regarding treatment: oral pan-JAK inhibitor, 5-10 mg twice daily. It was from alopecia areata patients that lesional scalp punch biopsies and peripheral blood were collected. Extraction and reverse transcription of RNA yielded cDNA as the sequencing template. Here immunoSEQ multiplex PCR was the method, and the copy in TCRdb shows in-frame clones only, minus some. Of some 200,000 clones in the sample, roughly three fifths were seen once. The study, taken as a whole, reports: There was only one nonresponder, so it was unclear how baseline CD8+ expansion relates to response.

The receptor's source is a human donor with alopecia areata. The specimen was CD4+ T cells sorted from blood, collected at week 4, from a patient treated with tofacitinib. This sequence joins TRBV7-2 and TRBJ2-2; TRBD2 matches 11 bases. The CDR3 DNA is TGTGCCAGCAGCTTCCTAGCGGGAGGCGGGGAGCTGTTTTTT. Amino acid sequence: CASSFLAGGGELFF.